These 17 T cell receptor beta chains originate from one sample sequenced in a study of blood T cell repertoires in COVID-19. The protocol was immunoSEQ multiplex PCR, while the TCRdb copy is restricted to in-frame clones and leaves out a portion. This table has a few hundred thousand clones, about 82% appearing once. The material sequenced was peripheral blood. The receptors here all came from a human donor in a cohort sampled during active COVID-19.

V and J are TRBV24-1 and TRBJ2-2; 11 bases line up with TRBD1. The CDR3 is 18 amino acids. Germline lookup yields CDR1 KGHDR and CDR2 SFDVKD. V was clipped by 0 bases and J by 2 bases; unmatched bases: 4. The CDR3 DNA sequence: TGTGCCACCAGTGATTTGCGGACAGGGGGCCTAAACACCGGGGAGCTGTTTTTT. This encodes CATSDLRTGGLNTGELFF.

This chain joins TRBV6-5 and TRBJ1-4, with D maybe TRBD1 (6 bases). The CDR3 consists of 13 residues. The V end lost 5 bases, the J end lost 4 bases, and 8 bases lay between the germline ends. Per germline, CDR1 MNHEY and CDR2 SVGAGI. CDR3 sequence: CASSRTDNEKLFF. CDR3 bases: TGTGCCAGCAGTCGGACAGATAATGAAAAACTGTTTTTT.

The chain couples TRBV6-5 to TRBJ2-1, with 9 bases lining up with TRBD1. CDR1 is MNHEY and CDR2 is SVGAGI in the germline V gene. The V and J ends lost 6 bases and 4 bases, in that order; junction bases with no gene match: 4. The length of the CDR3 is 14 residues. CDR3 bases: TGTGCCAGCAGCAACAGGGGGCTATACAATGAGCAGTTCTTC. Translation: CASSNRGLYNEQFF.

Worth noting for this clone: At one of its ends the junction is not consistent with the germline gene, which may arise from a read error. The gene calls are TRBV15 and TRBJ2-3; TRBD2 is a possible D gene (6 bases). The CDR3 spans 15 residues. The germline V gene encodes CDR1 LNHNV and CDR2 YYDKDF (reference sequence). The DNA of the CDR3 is TGTGCCACCAGCAGAGATCGGGATAGCGGAGAAACGCGGTATTTT. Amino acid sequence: CATSRDRDSGETRYF.

CDR3 DNA: TGCAGCGTCGGGGTCGGAGGAGGCTATGGCTACACCTTC. Translated: CSVGVGGGYGYTF. J is TRBJ1-2 and V is TRBV29-1; D is ambiguous. This CDR3 is built from 13 residues. V was shortened by 6 bases and J by 4 bases, with 15 bases between the two germline ends. The germline V gene has CDR1 SQVTM and CDR2 ANQGSEA.

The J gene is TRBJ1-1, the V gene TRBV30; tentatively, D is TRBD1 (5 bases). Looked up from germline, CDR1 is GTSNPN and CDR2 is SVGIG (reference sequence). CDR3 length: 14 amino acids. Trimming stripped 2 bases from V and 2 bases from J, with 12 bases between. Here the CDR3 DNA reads TGTGCCTGGAGTTGGGGGGAGCCCAACACTGAAGCTTTCTTT. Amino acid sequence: CAWSWGEPNTEAFF. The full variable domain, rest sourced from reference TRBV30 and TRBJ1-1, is SQTIHQWPATLVQPVGSPLSLECTVEGTSNPNLYWYRQAAGRGLQLLFYSVGIGQISSEVPQNLSASRPQDRQFILSSKKLLLSDSGFYLCAWSWGEPNTEAFFGQGTRLTVV.

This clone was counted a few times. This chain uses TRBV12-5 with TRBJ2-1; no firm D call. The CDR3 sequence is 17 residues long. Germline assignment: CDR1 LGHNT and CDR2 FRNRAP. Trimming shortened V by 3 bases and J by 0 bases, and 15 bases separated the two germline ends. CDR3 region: CASGFNMQALSYNEQFF. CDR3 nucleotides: TGTGCTAGTGGTTTTAACATGCAGGCTCTCTCCTACAATGAGCAGTTCTTC.

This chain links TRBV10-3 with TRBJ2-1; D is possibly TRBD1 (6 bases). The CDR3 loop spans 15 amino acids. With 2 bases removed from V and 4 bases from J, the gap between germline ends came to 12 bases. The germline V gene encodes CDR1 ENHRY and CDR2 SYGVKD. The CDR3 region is CAISEGTRTYNEQFF. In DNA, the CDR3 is TGTGCCATCAGTGAGGGGACACGGACTTACAATGAGCAGTTCTTC.

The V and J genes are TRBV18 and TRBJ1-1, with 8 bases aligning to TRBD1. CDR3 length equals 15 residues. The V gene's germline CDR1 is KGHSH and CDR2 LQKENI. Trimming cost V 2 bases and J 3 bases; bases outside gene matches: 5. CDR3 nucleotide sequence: TGTGCCAGCTCACCATTTAAGGGACAGGACACTGAAGCTTTCTTT. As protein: CASSPFKGQDTEAFF.

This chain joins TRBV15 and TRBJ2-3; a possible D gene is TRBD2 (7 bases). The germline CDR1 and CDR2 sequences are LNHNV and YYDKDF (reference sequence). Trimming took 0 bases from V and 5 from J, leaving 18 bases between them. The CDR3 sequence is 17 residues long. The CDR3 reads CATSRDYGRGRGDTQYF. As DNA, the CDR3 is TGTGCCACCAGCAGAGATTATGGGCGGGGGCGAGGAGATACGCAGTATTTT.

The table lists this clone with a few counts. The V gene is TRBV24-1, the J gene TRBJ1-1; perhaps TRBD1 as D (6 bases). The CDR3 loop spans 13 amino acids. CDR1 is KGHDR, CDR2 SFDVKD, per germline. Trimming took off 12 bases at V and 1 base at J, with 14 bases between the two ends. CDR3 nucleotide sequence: TGTGCCTCGAAAGGGGGGGCGAACACTGAAGCTTTCTTT. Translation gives CASKGGANTEAFF.

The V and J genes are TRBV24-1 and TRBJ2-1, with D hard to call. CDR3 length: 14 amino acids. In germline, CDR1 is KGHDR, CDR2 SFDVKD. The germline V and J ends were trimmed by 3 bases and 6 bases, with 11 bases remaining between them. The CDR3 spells CATSDPLPPNEQFF. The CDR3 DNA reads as TGTGCCACCAGTGATCCACTCCCCCCCAATGAGCAGTTCTTC.

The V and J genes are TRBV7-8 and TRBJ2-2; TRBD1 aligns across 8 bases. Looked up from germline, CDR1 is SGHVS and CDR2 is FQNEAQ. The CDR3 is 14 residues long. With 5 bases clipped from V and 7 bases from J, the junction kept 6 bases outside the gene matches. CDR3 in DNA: TGTGCCAGCAGCCAGGACAGGGAAGGCGGGGAGCTGTTTTTT. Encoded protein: CASSQDREGGELFF.

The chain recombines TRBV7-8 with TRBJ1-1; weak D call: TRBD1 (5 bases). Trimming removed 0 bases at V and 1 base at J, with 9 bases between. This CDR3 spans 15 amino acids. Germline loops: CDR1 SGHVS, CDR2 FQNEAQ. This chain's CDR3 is CASSLAGRENTEAFF. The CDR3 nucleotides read TGTGCCAGCAGCTTAGCAGGCAGGGAGAACACTGAAGCTTTCTTT. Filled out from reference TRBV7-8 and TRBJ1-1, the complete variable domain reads GAGVSQSPRYKVAKRGQDVALRCDPISGHVSLFWYQQALGQGPEFLTYFQNEAQLDKSGLPSDRFFAERPEGSVSTLKIQRTQQEDSAVYLCASSLAGRENTEAFFGQGTRLTVV.

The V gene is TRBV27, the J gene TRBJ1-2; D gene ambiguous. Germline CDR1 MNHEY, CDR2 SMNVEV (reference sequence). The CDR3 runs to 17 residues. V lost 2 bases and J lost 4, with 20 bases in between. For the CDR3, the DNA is TGTGCCAGCAGTTTAAGGTCGCAACAGCTCGTTGGCTATGGCTACACCTTC. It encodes CASSLRSQQLVGYGYTF.

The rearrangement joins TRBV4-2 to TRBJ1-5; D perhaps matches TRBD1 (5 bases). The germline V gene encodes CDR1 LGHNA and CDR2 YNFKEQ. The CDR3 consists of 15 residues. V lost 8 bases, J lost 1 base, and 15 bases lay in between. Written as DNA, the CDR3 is TGTGCCAGCGCATACAGGTCAGGAAGCAATCAGCCCCAGCATTTT. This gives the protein CASAYRSGSNQPQHF.

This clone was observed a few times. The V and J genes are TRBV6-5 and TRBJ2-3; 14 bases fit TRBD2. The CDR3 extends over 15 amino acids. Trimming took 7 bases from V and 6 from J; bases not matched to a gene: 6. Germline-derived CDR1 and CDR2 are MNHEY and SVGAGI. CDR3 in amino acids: CASTGLAGGPDTQYF. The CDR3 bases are TGTGCCAGCACAGGACTAGCGGGGGGTCCGGATACGCAGTATTTT.